This entry describes one TCR beta chain. Its antigen is undetermined. This record comes from a study of blood T cells in healthy people across ages. Each sample yielded at least 7 million isolated PBMCs. Overall study findings and caveats: Naive and antigen-experienced cells were not separated, limiting conclusive comparison.

Together with a sample-barcoded 5' primer, a J-beta primer mix was included in a second PCR lasting roughly 6 to 12 cycles. TCRdb re-derived calls from the 5' RACE reads in MiXCR, one entry per CDR3 protein. The table shows under 2,000,000 distinct CDR3 sequences, with around 48% occurring only once. Trimming pared 3 bases from V and 2 bases from J, leaving 17 bases between. The germline V gene encodes CDR1 DFQATT and CDR2 SNEGSKA (reference sequence). CDR3 length: 15 amino acids. The chain couples TRBV20-1 to TRBJ2-7, with D maybe TRBD2 (6 bases). Sequencing was carried out using blood. The clonotype originates from a woman aged 40 to 49 in good health. DNA of the CDR3: TGCAGTGCTAGGTCAACCGGGACTCGGACCTACGAGCAGTACTTC. Protein sequence: CSARSTGTRTYEQYF.